This T cell receptor beta chain was recorded in a study of blood T cell repertoires in COVID-19. Study background: The United States, Italy and Spain supplied acute and convalescent COVID-19 samples. From T cells, B-cell-depleted T cells, or PBMCs came the material, which was cDNA or gDNA.

CDR3 size: 15 residues. With V trimmed by 5 bases and J by 7 bases, 10 bases remained unmatched. Per the germline V gene, CDR1 is LNHDA and CDR2 is SQIVND (reference sequence). In the original analysis: Using reference gene primer amplification, nucleated cell counts were estimated. Assay: immunoSEQ multiplex PCR; the TCRdb copy retains only in-frame clones and omits some. The V and J calls and clone size come from that table; D and trimming were worked out from the DNA. This table holds about 130,000 clones, over 75% found once. Sequences were obtained from peripheral blood. The chain has TRBV19 and TRBJ1-2; 10 bases map to TRBD1. The sequence derives from a man at least 80 years old with active or convalescent COVID-19. The CDR3 nucleotides read TGTGCCAGTAGTCCCCAGGGACAGGGGCCAGTTGGCTACACCTTC. This gives the protein CASSPQGQGPVGYTF.